These T cell receptor beta chains were read from a single sample in a study of T cell repertoires in cytomegalovirus infection. TCRdb called the reads again in MiXCR, with one record for every CDR3 protein. The table has approximately 500,000 distinct CDR3 sequences, around 10% seen once; the top ten hold roughly 10%. Sequenced sample: PBMCs. These receptors were collected from a human donor in good health (CMV status not recorded). Some clones in this sample may be carry-over from other donors' samples. Both conserved end residues are part of each CDR3. A D gene is named only where the DNA matches it firmly. The size of a clone is reported for some rows only, either as once, few or many, or as a class for expanded clones.

D gene: NA; V gene: TRBV19; clone size: few; J gene: TRBJ1-2; CDR3 DNA: TGTGCCAGTATGGGGACGGCCTTCGGCTACACCTTC; CDR3 protein: CASMGTAFGYTF
D gene: TRBD1; V gene: TRBV18; clone size: few; J gene: TRBJ1-2; CDR3 DNA: TGTGCCAGCTCACCATCCGGGACAGGGAATGGCTACACCTTC; CDR3 protein: CASSPSGTGNGYTF
D gene: NA; V gene: TRBV7-9; clone size: many; J gene: TRBJ1-2; CDR3 DNA: TGTGCCAGCAGCTTCTCAGGGGCGGATGGCTACACCTTC; CDR3 protein: CASSFSGADGYTF
D gene: NA; V gene: TRBV29-1; clone size: NA; J gene: TRBJ1-5; CDR3 DNA: TGCAGCGTTGGTGTCGGGACACCTAGCAATCAGCCCCAGCATTTT; CDR3 protein: CSVGVGTPSNQPQHF
D gene: NA; V gene: TRBV9; clone size: many; J gene: TRBJ2-3; CDR3 DNA: TGTGCCAGCAGCGCCTACGAGGAGACAGATACGCAGTATTTT; CDR3 protein: CASSAYEETDTQYF
D gene: TRBD2; V gene: TRBV12-3/TRBV12-4; clone size: many; J gene: TRBJ2-7; CDR3 DNA: TGTGCCAGCAGCGGGGGGTTTGAAAACTCCTACGAGCAGTACTTC; CDR3 protein: CASSGGFENSYEQYF
D gene: TRBD2; V gene: TRBV5-1; clone size: once; J gene: TRBJ2-3; CDR3 DNA: TGCGCCAGCAGCTCGTCTAGCGGGGAAGGTACGCAGTATTTT; CDR3 protein: CASSSSSGEGTQYF
D gene: TRBD2; V gene: TRBV28; clone size: many; J gene: TRBJ2-7; CDR3 DNA: TGTGCCAGCAGTTTAGGCGGGGGGGGACTCGAGCAGTACTTC; CDR3 protein: CASSLGGGGLEQYF
D gene: NA; V gene: TRBV2; clone size: NA; J gene: TRBJ1-1; CDR3 DNA: TGTGCCAGCAGTGAAGCGGGACGGAGCACTGAAGCTTTCTTT; CDR3 protein: CASSEAGRSTEAFF
D gene: TRBD1; V gene: TRBV12-3/TRBV12-4; clone size: many; J gene: TRBJ1-3; CDR3 DNA: TGTGCCAGTAATGCCTTGGGACAGGGTTTAGGGAGTGGAAACACCATATATTTT; CDR3 protein: CASNALGQGLGSGNTIYF
D gene: TRBD1; V gene: TRBV6-5; clone size: NA; J gene: TRBJ1-2; CDR3 DNA: TGTGCCAGCAGTTTCAGCGACAGGGGGTACTATGGCTACACCTTC; CDR3 protein: CASSFSDRGYYGYTF
D gene: TRBD1; V gene: TRBV7-2; clone size: many; J gene: TRBJ1-6; CDR3 DNA: TGTGCCAGCAGCTTGGACAGGTCGAAATCACCCCTCCACTTT; CDR3 protein: CASSLDRSKSPLHF
D gene: TRBD1; V gene: TRBV7-2; clone size: many; J gene: TRBJ2-2; CDR3 DNA: TGTGCCAGCAGCTTCTCCGGGACAGGGGTCGGGGAGCTGTTTTTT; CDR3 protein: CASSFSGTGVGELFF
D gene: TRBD1; V gene: TRBV4-2; clone size: many; J gene: TRBJ2-5; CDR3 DNA: TGTGCCAGCAGCCCCTCGGCAGGGACAGCAGAGACCCAGTACTTC; CDR3 protein: CASSPSAGTAETQYF
D gene: NA; V gene: TRBV5-5; clone size: NA; J gene: TRBJ1-5; CDR3 DNA: TGTGCCAGCAGATCGGGACCGATTAGCAATCAGCCCCAGCATTTT; CDR3 protein: CASRSGPISNQPQHF
D gene: NA; V gene: TRBV20-1; clone size: few; J gene: TRBJ2-6; CDR3 DNA: TGCAGTGCTAGAGGATTCTCTGGGGCCAACGTCCTGACTTTC; CDR3 protein: CSARGFSGANVLTF
D gene: TRBD2; V gene: TRBV27; clone size: NA; J gene: TRBJ2-3; CDR3 DNA: TGTGCCAGCAGTCCCCGAAGTAGCGGGACCAGCACAGATACGCAGTATTTT; CDR3 protein: CASSPRSSGTSTDTQYF
D gene: TRBD2; V gene: TRBV6-6; clone size: few; J gene: TRBJ2-5; CDR3 DNA: TGTGCCAGCATGTCAGCGGGAAACCAAGAGACCCAGTACTTC; CDR3 protein: CASMSAGNQETQYF
D gene: NA; V gene: TRBV2; clone size: many; J gene: TRBJ2-5; CDR3 DNA: TGTGCCAGCAGTGAGATAGGGGAAGAGACCCAGTACTTC; CDR3 protein: CASSEIGEETQYF
D gene: NA; V gene: TRBV4-1; clone size: NA; J gene: TRBJ2-7; CDR3 DNA: TGCGCCAGCAGCCAAGAATCGCCCGGGACTCTTTACGAGCAGTACTTC; CDR3 protein: CASSQESPGTLYEQYF
D gene: TRBD1; V gene: TRBV10-2; clone size: few; J gene: TRBJ1-5; CDR3 DNA: TGCGCCGGCGGACAGGGTCTCCAGCCCCAGCATTTT; CDR3 protein: CAGGQGLQPQHF
D gene: NA; V gene: TRBV7-9; clone size: many; J gene: TRBJ2-4; CDR3 DNA: TGTGCCAGCAGCTTAATACTACGGCCGGGCAAAAACATTCAGTACTTC; CDR3 protein: CASSLILRPGKNIQYF
D gene: NA; V gene: TRBV7-2; clone size: many; J gene: TRBJ1-3; CDR3 DNA: TGTGCCAGCAGCTTAGTAGTACTCCCGCCTGGAAACACCATATATTTT; CDR3 protein: CASSLVVLPPGNTIYF
D gene: NA; V gene: TRBV7-8; clone size: many; J gene: TRBJ2-5; CDR3 DNA: TGTGCCAGCAGTCCACGGTCAGGGATAGAGACCCAGTACTTC; CDR3 protein: CASSPRSGIETQYF
D gene: TRBD1; V gene: TRBV7-2; clone size: many; J gene: TRBJ2-3; CDR3 DNA: TGTGCCAGCAGCTCCACGACAGGGGATACGCAGTATTTT; CDR3 protein: CASSSTTGDTQYF
D gene: NA; V gene: TRBV7-9; clone size: NA; J gene: TRBJ1-2; CDR3 DNA: TGTGCCAGCAGCTTAGTGGAACCAGACTATGGCTACACCTTC; CDR3 protein: CASSLVEPDYGYTF
D gene: TRBD2; V gene: TRBV20-1; clone size: NA; J gene: TRBJ2-2; CDR3 DNA: TGCAGTGCTAGAGATTTGGCGGGAGGATTCACCGGGGAGCTGTTTTTT; CDR3 protein: CSARDLAGGFTGELFF
D gene: NA; V gene: TRBV4-1; clone size: few; J gene: TRBJ2-1; CDR3 DNA: TGCGCCAGCAGCCAATATTTGAACAGAGCAGTTTACAATGAGCAGTTCTTC; CDR3 protein: CASSQYLNRAVYNEQFF
D gene: TRBD1; V gene: TRBV19; clone size: NA; J gene: TRBJ2-7; CDR3 DNA: TGTGCCAGTAGTATCACAGGGGACAGCTACGAGCAGTACTTC; CDR3 protein: CASSITGDSYEQYF
D gene: TRBD1; V gene: TRBV23-1; clone size: many; J gene: TRBJ1-6; CDR3 DNA: TGCGCCAGCAGTCGGATACGACAGGGCTCGCAATCACCCCTCCACTTT; CDR3 protein: CASSRIRQGSQSPLHF
D gene: NA; V gene: TRBV27; clone size: NA; J gene: TRBJ2-7; CDR3 DNA: TGTGCAAACCTCCCACCCTACGAGCAGTACTTC; CDR3 protein: CANLPPYEQYF
D gene: TRBD2; V gene: TRBV29-1; clone size: NA; J gene: TRBJ2-5; CDR3 DNA: TGCAGCGTCCCAAGCCGTTGGGTAGGGACTAGCGGCCAAGAGACCCAGTACTTC; CDR3 protein: CSVPSRWVGTSGQETQYF
D gene: TRBD2; V gene: TRBV27; clone size: NA; J gene: TRBJ2-1; CDR3 DNA: TGTGCCAGCGGGACTAGGCCCTACAATGAGCAGTTCTTC; CDR3 protein: CASGTRPYNEQFF
D gene: TRBD2; V gene: TRBV20-1; clone size: few; J gene: TRBJ2-7; CDR3 DNA: TGCAGTGCTAGAGACCTACTAGCGGGAGTGGACGAGCAGTACTTC; CDR3 protein: CSARDLLAGVDEQYF
D gene: NA; V gene: TRBV12-3/TRBV12-4; clone size: NA; J gene: TRBJ1-5; CDR3 DNA: TGTGCCAGCAGTTTAGTTGACCTTAGCAATCAGCCCCAGCATTTT; CDR3 protein: CASSLVDLSNQPQHF
D gene: NA; V gene: TRBV29-1; clone size: many; J gene: TRBJ2-7; CDR3 DNA: TGCAGCGTTGATAGGGCTAGCGCCCGCCCCGGGCGGGAGCAGTACTTC; CDR3 protein: CSVDRASARPGREQYF
D gene: NA; V gene: TRBV5-6; clone size: few; J gene: TRBJ2-7; CDR3 DNA: TGTGCCAGCAGCGGGGGTCGGGTTTCGTACGAGCAGTACTTC; CDR3 protein: CASSGGRVSYEQYF
D gene: TRBD2; V gene: TRBV5-4; clone size: many; J gene: TRBJ2-4; CDR3 DNA: TGTGCCAGCAGCTTGGCTCTAGCGGGGACCTTAGCCAAAAACATTCAGTACTTC; CDR3 protein: CASSLALAGTLAKNIQYF
D gene: NA; V gene: TRBV6-5; clone size: NA; J gene: TRBJ2-1; CDR3 DNA: TGTGCCAGCAGTTACCGAACAGGCGTCAGCTCCTACAATGAGCAGTTCTTC; CDR3 protein: CASSYRTGVSSYNEQFF
D gene: TRBD2; V gene: TRBV12-3/TRBV12-4; clone size: few; J gene: TRBJ2-1; CDR3 DNA: TGTGCCAGCAGTTTAACTAGCGGGGGCTCCTATGAGCAGTTCTTC; CDR3 protein: CASSLTSGGSYEQFF
D gene: NA; V gene: TRBV7-3; clone size: many; J gene: TRBJ1-1; CDR3 DNA: TGTGCCAGCAGCTTAACGAAGGACGGGGGACCATCTGAAGCTTTCTTT; CDR3 protein: CASSLTKDGGPSEAFF
D gene: NA; V gene: TRBV6-5; clone size: few; J gene: TRBJ2-4; CDR3 DNA: TGTGCCAGCAGTACGCCCGTAACTAGTTGGCACATTCAGTACTTC; CDR3 protein: CASSTPVTSWHIQYF
D gene: TRBD2; V gene: TRBV20-1; clone size: NA; J gene: TRBJ2-2; CDR3 DNA: TGCAGTGCTTTTGCGGGAGGCCCCACCGGGGAGCTGTTTTTT; CDR3 protein: CSAFAGGPTGELFF
D gene: TRBD2; V gene: TRBV11-2; clone size: many; J gene: TRBJ2-2; CDR3 DNA: TGTGCCAGCAGTTCTTACGGGACTAGCGGAAACACCGGGGAGCTGTTTTTT; CDR3 protein: CASSSYGTSGNTGELFF